This entry describes one T cell receptor (beta chain). The CDR3 contains 15 residues. CDR1 and CDR2 from the germline V gene are KGHSH and LQKENI. The J segment lost 10 bases and the V segment lost 5 bases, leaving 13 bases of the junction unmatched. The data derive from a study of blood T cell repertoires in COVID-19. Background on the study: PBMCs, B-cell-depleted T cells, or T cells provided the cDNA or gDNA that made up the material.

Original analysis: Estimation of nucleated cell counts relied on the amplification of reference gene primers. This table comes from immunoSEQ multiplex PCR, and its TCRdb copy is limited to in-frame clones, with some not included. The DNA was the basis for D and trimming; V, J and clone size are from that table. The data hold 90,000 to 120,000 clones, with approximately 89% observed a single time. This TCR derives from a man between 45 and 60 years old with active or convalescent COVID-19. The V and J genes are TRBV18 and TRBJ1-1, with TRBD1 matching over 10 bases. Source material: peripheral blood. The CDR3 region is CASSSTVRQGASAFF. Here the CDR3 DNA reads TGTGCCAGCTCATCGACGGTCCGACAGGGGGCTTCAGCTTTCTTT. The full variable domain, in which reference TRBV18 and TRBJ1-1 provide the parts outside the CDR3, is NAGVMQNPRHLVRRRGQEARLRCSPMKGHSHVYWYRQLPEEGLKFMVYLQKENIIDESGMPKERFSAEFPKEGPSILRIQQVVRGDSAAYFCASSSTVRQGASAFFGQGTRLTVV.